This T cell receptor (beta chain) is from a study of chemoradiotherapy in HPV16-positive cancers (dated by TCRdb to the early 2020s). Study-level background: Using functional T-cell assays on cells from a couple of HPV16-positive patients, the researchers defined candidate HPV-specific T-cell clones and common TCR motifs. Whether T-cell immunity against the HPV oncoproteins E6 and E7 changes during chemoradiotherapy and whether survival is affected by this immunity were examined in the study. The candidate HPV-specific TCRs and motifs were then tracked in TCR repertoires from around 86 patients with HPV-related cancers. General findings and caveats noted by the study authors: In HPV16-positive patients, expansion of HPV-responsive T cells during chemoradiotherapy was found to be associated with improved recurrence-free survival. The survival association was reported for HPV16-positive patients, and the functional definition of HPV-specific T cells was derived from only a couple of HPV16-positive patients. Expansion of candidate HPV-specific clones and E7-related TCR motifs was observed in the tumor microenvironment during treatment, whereas no such expansion was observed for non-HPV-specific T cells.

Because repertoires were sampled repeatedly during chemoradiotherapy, clonal expansion in the tumor microenvironment could be followed. Concerning this clone: This clone's antigen is unknown. No much larger clone is present one base from it, and per-base qualities are unavailable.

The library was built by means of the immunoSEQ multiplex PCR assay. The source is immuneACCESS, and TCRdb retained only in-frame sequences with V and J called. Part of the clones is not carried over; for the studies checked, unresolved V genes explain less than half of this, and the remainder is unexplained. This sample has roughly 34,000 clones in its table, and about 85% of those were observed once. Approximately 2.1% of the sample belongs to the ten largest clones. The germline ends are 11 bases apart after V is trimmed by 7 bases and J by 0 bases. The CDR3 contains 14 residues, cysteine and phenylalanine counted. The CDR3 DNA has 42 bases and is translated from base 1. CDR1 and CDR2, looked up from the germline V gene, are MNHNS and SASEGT.

The sequence was obtained from a human donor with HPV-associated anogenital cancer. The chain is assembled from TRBV6-1 and TRBJ2-3; the D gene identity is not certain. Specimen: blood, collected from a patient who underwent chemoradiotherapy. The CDR3 reads as follows: CASTVELSTDTQYF. The nucleotide sequence is given as TGTGCCAGCACGGTCGAGTTGAGCACAGATACGCAGTATTTT.